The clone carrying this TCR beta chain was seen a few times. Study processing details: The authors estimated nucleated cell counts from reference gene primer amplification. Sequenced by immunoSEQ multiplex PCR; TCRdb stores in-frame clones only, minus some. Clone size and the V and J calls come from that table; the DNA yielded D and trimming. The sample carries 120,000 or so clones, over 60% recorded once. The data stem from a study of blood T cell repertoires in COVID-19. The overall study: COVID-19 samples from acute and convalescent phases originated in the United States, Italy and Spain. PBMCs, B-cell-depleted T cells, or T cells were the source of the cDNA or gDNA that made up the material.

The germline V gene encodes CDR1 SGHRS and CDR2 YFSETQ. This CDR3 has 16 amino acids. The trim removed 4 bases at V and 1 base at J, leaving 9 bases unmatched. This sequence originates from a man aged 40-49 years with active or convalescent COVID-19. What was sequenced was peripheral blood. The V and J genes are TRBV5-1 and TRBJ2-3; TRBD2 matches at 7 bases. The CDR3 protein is CASSPSSGMGTDTQYF. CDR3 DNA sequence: TGCGCCAGCAGCCCGAGCAGCGGGATGGGCACAGATACGCAGTATTTT.